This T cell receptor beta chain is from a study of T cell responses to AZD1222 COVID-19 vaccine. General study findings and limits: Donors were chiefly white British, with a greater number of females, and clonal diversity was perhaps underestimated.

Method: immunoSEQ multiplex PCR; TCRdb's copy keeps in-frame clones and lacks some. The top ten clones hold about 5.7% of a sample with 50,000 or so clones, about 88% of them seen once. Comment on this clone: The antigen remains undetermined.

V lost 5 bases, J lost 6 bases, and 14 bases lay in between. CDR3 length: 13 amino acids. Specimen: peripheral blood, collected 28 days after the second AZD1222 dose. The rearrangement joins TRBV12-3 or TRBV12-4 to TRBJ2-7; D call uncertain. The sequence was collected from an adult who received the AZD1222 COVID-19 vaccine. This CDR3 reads CASSRRNLGEQYF. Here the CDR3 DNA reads TGTGCCAGCAGTCGTCGGAATCTAGGCGAGCAGTACTTC.